This T cell receptor (beta chain) stems from a study of regulatory T cells in long-lasting Graves disease. Time point here: newly diagnosed GD, antithyroid drugs for less than 3 months. Generation of the TCR library employed RNA extracted from PBMCs. TCR beta libraries were built with iRepertoire HTBI primers and Arm-PCR of CDR3 regions. Using its own MiXCR run on the multiplex PCR reads, TCRdb lists one record per CDR3 protein. The sample lists under 800,000 distinct CDR3 sequences, 16% seen once, with about 17% in the top ten. This clonotype has ten or more counts. This same sample was also part of a study on T cells in Graves' hyperthyroidism and ophthalmopathy.

The sequencing here drew on peripheral blood mononuclear cells (PBMCs), taken at new diagnosis, from a patient treated with antithyroid drugs. The TCR was taken from a woman in her 30s with Graves disease.

The CDR3 DNA reads as TGTGCCAGCAGTTTGCAGACTAGCCTTAATGAGCAGTTCTTC. Protein product: CASSLQTSLNEQFF. The chain employs TRBV28 and TRBJ2-1; 7 nucleotides align to TRBD2. This CDR3 has 14 amino acids. J lost 7 bases, V lost 3 bases, and 6 bases had no gene match. Germline V gives CDR1 MDHEN, CDR2 SYDVKM.